The 27 T cell receptor beta chains in this list originate from one sample, sequenced in a study of control samples from healthy donors and cancer patients. The protocol was immunoSEQ multiplex PCR, while the TCRdb copy is restricted to in-frame clones and leaves out a portion. The data contain tens of thousands of clones, around 86% of them singletons. The sequencing sample was made of PBMCs. These receptors all stem from a woman between 50 and 59 years old with lung cancer.

With regard to this clone: The same CDR3 is also encoded by other DNA sequences in this sample. The chain uses TRBV7-9 and TRBJ1-1; D gene unclear. The V end lost 2 bases, the J end lost 4 bases, and 2 bases lay between the germline ends. Germline V lookup: CDR1 SEHNR, CDR2 FQNEAQ (reference sequence). The CDR3 extends over 11 amino acids. CDR3 in amino acids: CASSLSTEAFF. CDR3 sequence (DNA): TGTGCCAGCAGCTTAAGCACTGAAGCTTTCTTT.

The chain links TRBV9 to TRBJ2-2, with D unclear. The CDR3 has 17 residues. Trimming pared 0 bases from V and 4 bases from J, leaving 16 bases between. Germline-derived CDR1 and CDR2 are SGDLS and YYNGEE. The CDR3 here is CASSVGSLGSGTGELFF. CDR3 sequence (DNA): TGTGCCAGCAGCGTAGGTTCTTTAGGGTCCGGCACCGGGGAGCTGTTTTTT.

This clone has only a few counts. The chain couples TRBV7-9 to TRBJ1-1, with D unclear. CDR1 and CDR2 from the germline V gene are SEHNR and FQNEAQ (reference sequence). CDR3 length equals 14 residues. Trimming took 4 bases from V and 2 from J, leaving 11 bases between them. The CDR3 protein is CASSSVVVNTEAFF. The DNA for the CDR3 is TGTGCCAGCAGCTCAGTGGTAGTCAACACTGAAGCTTTCTTT.

The CDR3 sequence: CASSSSGGLTYNEQFF. DNA of the CDR3: TGTGCCAGCAGTTCATCAGGGGGCTTAACATACAATGAGCAGTTCTTC. The chain has TRBV27 and TRBJ2-1; 8 bases map to TRBD1. The CDR3 sequence is 16 residues long. Germline V gene lookup returns CDR1 MNHEY and CDR2 SMNVEV (reference sequence). V lost 4 bases and J lost 4; bases outside the gene matches: 9.

The V and J genes are TRBV28 and TRBJ1-2; D perhaps matches TRBD1 (6 bases). The ends were cut back, 5 bases at V and 7 bases at J, with 14 bases in the middle. The CDR3 consists of 13 residues. Per the germline V gene, CDR1 is MDHEN and CDR2 is SYDVKM. CDR3 bases: TGTGCCAGCAGTCAGGGTCAGGGGCGTGGCTACACCTTC. It is translated as CASSQGQGRGYTF.

CDR3 in amino acids: CASSLTGAYEQYF. In DNA form, the CDR3 reads TGTGCCAGCAGCCTGACAGGAGCCTACGAGCAGTACTTC. The chain is built from TRBV12-3 or TRBV12-4 and TRBJ2-7; perhaps TRBD1 as D (6 bases). The CDR3 is 13 amino acids. V dropped 6 bases and J dropped 2 bases, with 11 bases sitting between them.

A single count supports this clone. The CDR3 spells CASSLAWAPYNEQFF. CDR3 in DNA: TGCGCCAGCAGCTTGGCCTGGGCTCCGTACAATGAGCAGTTCTTC. The rearrangement joins TRBV5-1 to TRBJ2-1; D uncertain. Germline V gives CDR1 SGHRS, CDR2 YFSETQ. Trimming removed 0 bases from V and 4 bases from J, with 11 bases in between. The CDR3 covers 15 residues.

The rearrangement joins TRBV7-8 to TRBJ1-1; D may be TRBD1 (5 bases). Germline V gives CDR1 SGHVS, CDR2 FQNEAQ. CDR3 size: 15 residues. V shed 5 bases and J shed 5 bases, with 18 bases lying between them. DNA for the CDR3: TGTGCCAGCAGCCCGGGACTTTCTTGGGGTACTGAAGCTTTCTTT. Translation: CASSPGLSWGTEAFF.

This chain joins TRBV6-2 or TRBV6-3 and TRBJ2-7; weak D call: TRBD1 (5 bases). The ends were cut back, 2 bases at V and 2 bases at J, with 7 bases in the middle. This CDR3 is 13 amino acids long. Germline CDR1 and CDR2: MNHEY and SVGEGT. The CDR3 protein is CASSYGAAYEQYF. The CDR3 DNA sequence: TGTGCCAGCAGTTACGGGGCGGCCTACGAGCAGTACTTC.

The chain couples TRBV6-1 to TRBJ1-5; D unclear. Germline V CDR1 and CDR2: MNHNS, SASEGT. V lost 1 base, J lost 1 base, and 5 bases lay in between. The CDR3 runs 14 residues. CDR3 sequence reads: CASSEGPSNQPQHF. CDR3 nucleotides: TGTGCCAGCAGTGAAGGACCAAGCAATCAGCCCCAGCATTTT.

The rearrangement joins TRBV25-1 to TRBJ2-2; 7 nucleotides agree with TRBD1. Germline assignment: CDR1 MGHDK and CDR2 SYGVNS. J gave up 1 base and V 4 bases, and 3 bases lay outside the gene matches. The CDR3 has 15 amino acids. The CDR3 protein is CASSAQGENTGELFF. For the CDR3, the DNA is TGTGCCAGCAGTGCCCAGGGGGAGAACACCGGGGAGCTGTTTTTT. The complete variable domain, with remaining parts taken from reference TRBV25-1 and TRBJ2-2, reads EADIYQTPRYLVIGTGKKITLECSQTMGHDKMYWYQQDPGMELHLIHYSYGVNSTEKGDLSSESTVSRIRTEHFPLTLESARPSHTSQYLCASSAQGENTGELFFGEGSRLTVL.

Relative to its sample, this clone is medium-sized. The V and J genes are TRBV14 and TRBJ2-7; D is possibly TRBD2 (5 bases). V lost 2 bases and J lost 3, with 8 bases in between. In germline, CDR1 is SGHDN, CDR2 FVKESK. The CDR3 length is 13 residues. DNA of the CDR3: TGTGCCAGCAGCCAAAGAGGGCTCTACGAGCAGTACTTC. This sequence encodes CASSQRGLYEQYF.

V and J are TRBV29-1 and TRBJ1-3; D possibly corresponds to TRBD1 (6 bases). The germline V gene encodes CDR1 SQVTM and CDR2 ANQGSEA. Trimming left V 3 bases short and J 2 bases short, with 11 bases between. This CDR3 spans 14 amino acids. This chain's CDR3 is CSVDGDITGNTIYF. In DNA, the CDR3 is TGCAGCGTTGATGGGGACATAACTGGAAACACCATATATTTT.

V usage is TRBV20-1 and J usage is TRBJ2-7; no clear D gene. The CDR3 has 11 amino acids. The V gene's germline CDR1 is DFQATT and CDR2 SNEGSKA (reference sequence). V dropped 6 bases and J dropped 5 bases, with 11 bases sitting between them. The CDR3 loop is CSAKKGNEQYF. CDR3 nucleotide sequence: TGCAGTGCCAAAAAGGGTAACGAGCAGTACTTC.

The chain combines TRBV4-1 with TRBJ1-1; possible D gene TRBD1, 5 bases. The CDR3 has 14 amino acids. Germline CDR1 reads MGHRA; CDR2 reads YSYEKL. V lost 1 base and J lost 5, with 11 bases in between. This CDR3 reads CASSQVPGATEAFF. The CDR3 DNA sequence: TGCGCCAGCAGCCAAGTCCCCGGGGCGACTGAAGCTTTCTTT.

The chain recombines TRBV5-1 with TRBJ1-1; D is undetermined. This CDR3 has 13 residues. Trimming removed 6 bases from V and 1 base from J, with 10 bases in between. Germline V CDR1 and CDR2: SGHRS, YFSETQ. The CDR3 DNA reads TGCGCCAGCAAAATTAGGGAGAACACTGAAGCTTTCTTT. This codes for CASKIRENTEAFF.

The chain has TRBV12-5 and TRBJ1-5; TRBD1 matches at 8 bases. Germline loops: CDR1 LGHNT, CDR2 FRNRAP. This CDR3 spans 15 amino acids. The ends lost 5 bases at V and 2 bases at J; junction bases unmatched: 5. The CDR3: CASGLADRGNQPQHF. CDR3 bases: TGTGCTAGTGGTCTCGCGGACAGGGGCAATCAGCCCCAGCATTTT.

This clone was counted only a few times. The chain has TRBV3-1 (or the pseudogene TRBV3-2) and TRBJ2-6; D unresolved. Germline V lookup: CDR1 LGHDT, CDR2 YNNKEL (reference sequence). This CDR3 spans 14 amino acids. Deletions cut 1 base from V and 2 bases from J, with 3 bases between. The CDR3 protein is CASSQGAGANVLTF. The CDR3 region has the DNA TGTGCCAGCAGCCAAGGGGCTGGGGCCAACGTCCTGACTTTC.

The rearrangement joins TRBV2 to TRBJ1-6, with D uncertain. The germline V and J ends were trimmed by 6 bases and 7 bases, with 10 bases remaining between them. This CDR3 has 13 residues. Per the germline V gene, CDR1 is SNHLY and CDR2 is FYNNEI. In nucleotides, the CDR3 is TGTGCCAGCAGGGGGTCCGAAAATTCACCCCTCCACTTT. This codes for CASRGSENSPLHF.

The chain carries TRBV29-1 and TRBJ2-3; unclear D gene. This CDR3 is 12 amino acids long. V lost 3 bases to trimming and J lost 2 bases, with 6 bases between them. Germline loops: CDR1 SQVTM, CDR2 ANQGSEA. The DNA of the CDR3 is TGCAGCGTTGAGCCCCACACAGATACGCAGTATTTT. Its translation: CSVEPHTDTQYF.

The V gene is TRBV25-1, the J gene TRBJ1-1, with D uncertain. Germline V lookup: CDR1 MGHDK, CDR2 SYGVNS. Trimming removed 5 bases at V and 1 base at J, with 11 bases between. The CDR3 sequence is 14 residues long. CDR3 sequence reads: CASSSSSGNTEAFF. The CDR3 nucleotides are TGTGCCAGCAGTAGTTCCAGCGGGAACACTGAAGCTTTCTTT. Combining the CDR3 with reference TRBV25-1 and TRBJ1-1 gives the whole variable domain EADIYQTPRYLVIGTGKKITLECSQTMGHDKMYWYQQDPGMELHLIHYSYGVNSTEKGDLSSESTVSRIRTEHFPLTLESARPSHTSQYLCASSSSSGNTEAFFGQGTRLTVV.

The table lists this clone with a few counts. V gene TRBV9 combines with J gene TRBJ1-5; no clear D gene. Trimming removed 2 bases from V and 1 base from J, with 4 bases in between. Germline CDR1 SGDLS, CDR2 YYNGEE. The CDR3 consists of 13 residues. The CDR3 spells CASSVESNQPQHF. CDR3 nucleotide sequence: TGTGCCAGCAGCGTGGAGAGCAATCAGCCCCAGCATTTT.

The CDR3 reads CASSLSRNTEAFF. The CDR3 DNA reads as TGCGCCAGCAGCTTGTCAAGGAACACTGAAGCTTTCTTT. The chain recombines TRBV5-1 with TRBJ1-1; D ambiguous. Germline V gives CDR1 SGHRS, CDR2 YFSETQ. V dropped 1 base and J dropped 1 base, with 5 bases sitting between them. The CDR3 has 13 amino acids. The full variable domain, rest sourced from reference TRBV5-1 and TRBJ1-1, is KAGVTQTPRYLIKTRGQQVTLSCSPISGHRSVSWYQQTPGQGLQFLFEYFSETQRNKGNFPGRFSGRQFSNSRSEMNVSTLELGDSALYLCASSLSRNTEAFFGQGTRLTVV.

This clone was seen a few times. The chain recombines TRBV7-9 with TRBJ1-6; D is ambiguous. The V gene lost 4 bases and the J gene lost 9 bases, with 16 bases spanning the gap. The CDR3 runs 15 residues. CDR1 SEHNR and CDR2 FQNEAQ come from the germline V gene (reference sequence). The CDR3 protein is CASSWEAGPLSPLHF. For the CDR3, the DNA is TGTGCCAGCAGCTGGGAGGCTGGCCCCCTTTCACCCCTCCACTTT.

The CDR3 spells CASSERENTEAFF. CDR3 nucleotides: TGTGCCAGCAGTGAACGGGAGAACACTGAAGCTTTCTTT. This chain uses TRBV6-4 with TRBJ1-1; D is uncertain. V lost 3 bases to trimming and J lost 1 base, with 6 bases between them. The germline V gene has CDR1 MRHNA and CDR2 SNTAGT. CDR3 size: 13 residues.

The chain employs TRBV6-2 or TRBV6-3 and TRBJ2-2; D unclear. The CDR3 covers 14 residues. V dropped 0 bases and J dropped 6 bases, with 8 bases sitting between them. The germline V gene has CDR1 MNHEY and CDR2 SVGEGT. The chain's CDR3 is CASSYSPGPGELFF. In DNA, the CDR3 is TGTGCCAGCAGTTACTCCCCGGGTCCCGGGGAGCTGTTTTTT.

J is TRBJ1-1 and V is TRBV5-1, with a possible D match to TRBD1 (6 bases). This CDR3 has 15 residues. Trimming removed 5 bases at V and 1 base at J, with 15 bases between. Germline V gene data show CDR1 as SGHRS and CDR2 as YFSETQ. The CDR3 nucleotides are TGCGCCAGCAGGCTTCCGGGACACGGGAACACTGAAGCTTTCTTT. Residues: CASRLPGHGNTEAFF. Filled out from reference TRBV5-1 and TRBJ1-1, the complete variable domain reads KAGVTQTPRYLIKTRGQQVTLSCSPISGHRSVSWYQQTPGQGLQFLFEYFSETQRNKGNFPGRFSGRQFSNSRSEMNVSTLELGDSALYLCASRLPGHGNTEAFFGQGTRLTVV.